The rows below give T cell receptor beta chains drawn from one sample of a study of T cells in Graves' hyperthyroidism and ophthalmopathy. MiXCR, run by TCRdb on the multiplex PCR reads, gives a single entry per CDR3 protein. The repertoire includes approximately 330,000 distinct CDR3 sequences, roughly 21% of them detected once, and about 50% sits in the top ten. The sequenced sample consisted of blood. All receptors derive from a woman aged 45-65 years with Graves' hyperthyroidism. Both conserved end residues are part of each CDR3. A D gene is named only where the DNA matches it firmly. Size tells how often a clone was seen (once, few, many) or the class of an expanded clone, and some rows leave it out.

j_call clone_size v_call d_call cdr3_nt cdr3_aa
TRBJ2-7 few TRBV3-1 - TGTGCCAGCAGCCAGCGCTTGGGAGGTTACCCGAGATACGAGCAGTACTTC CASSQRLGGYPRYEQYF
TRBJ2-7 many TRBV20-1 - TGCAGTGCTAGTAAACCCCAGGGCTACGAGCAGTACTTC CSASKPQGYEQYF
TRBJ2-1 many TRBV3-1 - TGTGCCAGCAGCCAAAGTCGGCCTAGTTTACCCAATGAGCAGTTCTTC CASSQSRPSLPNEQFF
TRBJ2-7 many TRBV6-1 - TGTGCCAGCAGTTATCCGGCGGCTGATCCCTACGAGCAGTACTTC CASSYPAADPYEQYF
TRBJ1-2 many TRBV2 TRBD1 TGTGCCAGCAGCGCTACCGGACAGGGCGTTGACTACACCTTC CASSATGQGVDYTF
TRBJ1-2 - TRBV9 - TGTGCCAGCAGCGCAGACATCAACGGCTACACCTTC CASSADINGYTF
TRBJ2-7 few TRBV7-3 - TGTGCCAGCAGCCCCCCTGGCGGCATATACGAGCAGTACTTC CASSPPGGIYEQYF
TRBJ2-7 few TRBV29-1 TRBD1 TGCAGCGTTCTTAGGACAGGGAGGTACGAGCAGTACTTC CSVLRTGRYEQYF
TRBJ2-5 few TRBV3-1 - TGTGCCAGCAGCCAGTATCTAGGTTCCCAAGAGACCCAGTACTTC CASSQYLGSQETQYF
TRBJ2-3 - TRBV28 - TGTGCCAGCAGTTCCAGACTCGGAGCGGGCCCAGATACGCAGTATTTT CASSSRLGAGPDTQYF
TRBJ2-1 many TRBV13 TRBD2 TGTGCCAGCAGCTACAGGCGGGAGGTCTACAATGAGCAGTTCTTC CASSYRREVYNEQFF
TRBJ2-2 few TRBV6-2/TRBV6-3 TRBD2 TGTGCCAGCAGCTCCCGATCCCCGGGACTAGCGGAACCGAACACCGGGGAGCTGTTTTTT CASSSRSPGLAEPNTGELFF
TRBJ1-3 many TRBV11-2 - TGTGCCAGCAGCCAACAGGGTACTGGAAACACCATATATTTT CASSQQGTGNTIYF
TRBJ2-1 - TRBV4-1 - TGCGCCAGCAGCCACGACTCCAATGAGCAGTTCTTC CASSHDSNEQFF
TRBJ2-1 - TRBV6-2/TRBV6-3 - TGTGCCAGCAGTCTTGACAGTACGTCCTACAATGAGCAGTTCTTC CASSLDSTSYNEQFF
TRBJ2-1 once TRBV2 TRBD1 TGTGCCAGCACCCGGACAGGGGCCCTCTACAATGAGCAGTTCTTC CASTRTGALYNEQFF
TRBJ1-2 - TRBV27 - TGTGCCAGCAGTTCTAGTGGGGGGGCTGAGTTTTATGGCTACACCTTC CASSSSGGAEFYGYTF